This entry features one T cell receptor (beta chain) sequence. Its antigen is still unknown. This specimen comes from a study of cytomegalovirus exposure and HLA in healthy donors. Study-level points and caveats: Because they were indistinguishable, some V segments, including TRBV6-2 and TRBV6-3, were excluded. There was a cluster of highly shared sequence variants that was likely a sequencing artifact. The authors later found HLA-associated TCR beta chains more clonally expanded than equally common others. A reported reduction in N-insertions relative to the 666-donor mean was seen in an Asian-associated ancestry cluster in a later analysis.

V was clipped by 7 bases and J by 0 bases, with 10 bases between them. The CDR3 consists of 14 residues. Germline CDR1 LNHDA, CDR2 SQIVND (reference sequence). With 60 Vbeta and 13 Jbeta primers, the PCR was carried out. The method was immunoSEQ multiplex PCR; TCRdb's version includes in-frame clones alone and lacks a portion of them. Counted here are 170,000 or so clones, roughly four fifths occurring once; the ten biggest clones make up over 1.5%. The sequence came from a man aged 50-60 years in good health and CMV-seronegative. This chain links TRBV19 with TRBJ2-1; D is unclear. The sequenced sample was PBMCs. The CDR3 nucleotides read TGTGCCAGTAATTCTGGGCACTCCTACAATGAGCAGTTCTTC. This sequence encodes CASNSGHSYNEQFF.